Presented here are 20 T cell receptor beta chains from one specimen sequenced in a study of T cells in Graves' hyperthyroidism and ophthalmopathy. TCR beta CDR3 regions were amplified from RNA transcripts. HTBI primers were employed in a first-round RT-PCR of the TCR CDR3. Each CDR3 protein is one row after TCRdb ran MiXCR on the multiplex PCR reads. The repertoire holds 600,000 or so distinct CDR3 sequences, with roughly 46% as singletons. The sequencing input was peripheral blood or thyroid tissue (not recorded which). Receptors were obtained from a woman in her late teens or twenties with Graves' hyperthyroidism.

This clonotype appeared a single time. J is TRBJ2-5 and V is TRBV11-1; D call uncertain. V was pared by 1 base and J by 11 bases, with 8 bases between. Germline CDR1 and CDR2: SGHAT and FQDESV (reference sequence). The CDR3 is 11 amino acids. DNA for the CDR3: TGTGCCAGCAGCTTAGATATGTCGCAGTACTTC. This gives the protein CASSLDMSQYF.

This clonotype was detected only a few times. The CDR3, as DNA: TGTGCCAGCAGCCAAGATCACAGCCCTGCCGAAAAACTGTTTTTT. Its translation: CASSQDHSPAEKLFF. V usage is TRBV2 and J usage is TRBJ1-4; D not resolved. V dropped 6 bases and J dropped 8 bases, with 19 bases sitting between them. The germline V gene has CDR1 SNHLY and CDR2 FYNNEI. The CDR3 length is 15 residues. Variable domain in full (rest from reference TRBV2 and TRBJ1-4): EPEVTQTPSHQVTQMGQEVILRCVPISNHLYFYWYRQILGQKVEFLVSFYNNEISEKSEIFDDQFSVERPDGSNFTLKIRSTKLEDSAMYFCASSQDHSPAEKLFFGSGTQLSVL.

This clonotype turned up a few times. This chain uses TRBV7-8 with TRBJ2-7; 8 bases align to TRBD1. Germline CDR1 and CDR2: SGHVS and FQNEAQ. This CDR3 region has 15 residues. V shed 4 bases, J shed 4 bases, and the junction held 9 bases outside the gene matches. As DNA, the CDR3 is TGTGCCAGCAGCTCGCTCCAGGGGGCGCGGTACGAGCAGTACTTC. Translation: CASSSLQGARYEQYF.

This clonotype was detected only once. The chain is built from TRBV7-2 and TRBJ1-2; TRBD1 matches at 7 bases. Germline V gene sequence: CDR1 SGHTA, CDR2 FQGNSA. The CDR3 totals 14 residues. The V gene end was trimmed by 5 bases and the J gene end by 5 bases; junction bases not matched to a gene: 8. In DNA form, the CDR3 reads TGTGCCAGCAGCCTCAACAGGGGTTTATATGGCTACACCTTC. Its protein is CASSLNRGLYGYTF.

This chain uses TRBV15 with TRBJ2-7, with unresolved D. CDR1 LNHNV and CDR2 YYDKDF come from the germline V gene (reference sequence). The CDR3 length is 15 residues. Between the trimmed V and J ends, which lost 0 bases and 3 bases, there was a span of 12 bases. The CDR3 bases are TGTGCCACCAGCAGAGATAGTGGACCCCGCTACGAGCAGTACTTC. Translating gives CATSRDSGPRYEQYF.

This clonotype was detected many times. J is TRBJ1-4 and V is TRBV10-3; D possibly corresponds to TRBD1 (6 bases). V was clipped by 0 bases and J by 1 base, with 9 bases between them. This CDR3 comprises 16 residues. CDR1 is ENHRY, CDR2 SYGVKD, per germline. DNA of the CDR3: TGTGCCATCAGTGAGTCGAGAGGGGGAACTAATGAAAAACTGTTTTTT. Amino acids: CAISESRGGTNEKLFF.

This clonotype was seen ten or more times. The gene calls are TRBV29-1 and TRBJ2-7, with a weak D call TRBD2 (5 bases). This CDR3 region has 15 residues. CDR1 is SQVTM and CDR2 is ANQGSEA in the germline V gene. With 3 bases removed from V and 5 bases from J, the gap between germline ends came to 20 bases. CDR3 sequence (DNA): TGCAGCGTTGACCGCTTTTGGCGGGTGGAGGACGAGCAGTACTTC. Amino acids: CSVDRFWRVEDEQYF.

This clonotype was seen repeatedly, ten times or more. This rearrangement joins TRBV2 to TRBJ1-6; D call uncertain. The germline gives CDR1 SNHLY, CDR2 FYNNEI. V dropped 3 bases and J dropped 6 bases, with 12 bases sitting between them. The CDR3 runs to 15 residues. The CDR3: CASSEDRLSNSPLHF. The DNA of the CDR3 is TGTGCCAGCAGTGAGGACCGGCTGAGTAATTCACCCCTCCACTTT. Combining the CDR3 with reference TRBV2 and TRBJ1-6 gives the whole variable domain EPEVTQTPSHQVTQMGQEVILRCVPISNHLYFYWYRQILGQKVEFLVSFYNNEISEKSEIFDDQFSVERPDGSNFTLKIRSTKLEDSAMYFCASSEDRLSNSPLHFGNGTRLTVT.

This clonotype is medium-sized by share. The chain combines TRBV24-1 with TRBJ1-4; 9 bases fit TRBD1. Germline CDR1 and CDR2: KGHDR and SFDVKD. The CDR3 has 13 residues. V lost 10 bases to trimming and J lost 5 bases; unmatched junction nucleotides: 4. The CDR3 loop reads CATGDRENEKLFF. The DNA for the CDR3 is TGTGCCACAGGGGACAGGGAGAATGAAAAACTGTTTTTT.

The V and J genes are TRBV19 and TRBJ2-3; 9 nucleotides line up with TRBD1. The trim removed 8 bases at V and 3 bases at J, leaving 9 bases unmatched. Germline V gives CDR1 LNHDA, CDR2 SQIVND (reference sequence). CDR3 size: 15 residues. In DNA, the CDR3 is TGTGCCAGTGACGGAGGACAGGGGCGTACAGATACGCAGTATTTT. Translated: CASDGGQGRTDTQYF.

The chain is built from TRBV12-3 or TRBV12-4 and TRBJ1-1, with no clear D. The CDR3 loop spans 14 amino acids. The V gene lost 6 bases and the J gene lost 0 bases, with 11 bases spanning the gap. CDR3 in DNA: TGTGCCAGCAGCGTAGGTATCATGAACACTGAAGCTTTCTTT. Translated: CASSVGIMNTEAFF.

The CDR3 sequence is CATEGQGVSYEQYF. CDR3 DNA sequence: TGTGCCACCGAGGGACAGGGGGTCTCCTACGAGCAGTACTTC. This rearrangement joins TRBV10-3 to TRBJ2-7; 11 bases fit TRBD1. Losses at the gene ends were 10 bases for V and 0 bases for J; bases not matched to a gene: 5. The CDR3 runs 14 residues. The germline V gene encodes CDR1 ENHRY and CDR2 SYGVKD.

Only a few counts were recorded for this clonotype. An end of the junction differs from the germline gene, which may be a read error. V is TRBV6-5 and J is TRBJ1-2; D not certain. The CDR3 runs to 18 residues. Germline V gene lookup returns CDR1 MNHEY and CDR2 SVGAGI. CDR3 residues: CAISYLAVGYKSNYGYTF. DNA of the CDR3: TGTGCCATCAGTTACCTCGCTGTCGGGTATAAGAGTAACTATGGCTACACCTTC.

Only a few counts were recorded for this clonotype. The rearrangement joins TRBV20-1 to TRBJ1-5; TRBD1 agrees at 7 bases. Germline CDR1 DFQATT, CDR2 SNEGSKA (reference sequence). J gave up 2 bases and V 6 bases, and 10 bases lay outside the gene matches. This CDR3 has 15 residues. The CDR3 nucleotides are TGCAGTGCCCCCACGGCCAGGGGGGGCAATCAGCCCCAGCATTTT. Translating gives CSAPTARGGNQPQHF.

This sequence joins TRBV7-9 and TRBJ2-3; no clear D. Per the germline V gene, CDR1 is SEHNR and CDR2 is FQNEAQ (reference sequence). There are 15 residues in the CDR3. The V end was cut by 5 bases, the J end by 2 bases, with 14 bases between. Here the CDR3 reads CASSQSWASTDTQYF. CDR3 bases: TGTGCCAGCAGCCAGAGCTGGGCCTCCACAGATACGCAGTATTTT.

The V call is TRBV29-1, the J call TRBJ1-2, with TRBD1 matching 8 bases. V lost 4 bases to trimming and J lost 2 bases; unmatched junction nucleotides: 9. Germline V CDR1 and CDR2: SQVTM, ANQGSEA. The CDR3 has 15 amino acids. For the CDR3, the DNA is TGCAGCGTTGGTCGACAGGGGCGCATGAACTATGGCTACACCTTC. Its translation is CSVGRQGRMNYGYTF.

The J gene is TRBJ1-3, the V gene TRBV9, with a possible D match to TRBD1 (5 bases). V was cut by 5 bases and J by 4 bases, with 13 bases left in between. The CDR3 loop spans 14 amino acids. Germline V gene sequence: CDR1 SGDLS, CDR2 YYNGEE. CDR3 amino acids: CASSPDGAGNTIYF. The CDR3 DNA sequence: TGTGCCAGCAGTCCGGACGGGGCCGGAAACACCATATATTTT.

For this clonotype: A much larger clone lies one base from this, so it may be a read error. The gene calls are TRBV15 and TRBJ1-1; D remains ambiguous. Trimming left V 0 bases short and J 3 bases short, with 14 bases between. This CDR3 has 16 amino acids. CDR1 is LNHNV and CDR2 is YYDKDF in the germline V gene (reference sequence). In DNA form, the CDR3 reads TGTGCCACCAGCAGAGATACTTTCTTTAGGGACACTGAAGCTTTCTTT. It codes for CATSRDTFFRDTEAFF.

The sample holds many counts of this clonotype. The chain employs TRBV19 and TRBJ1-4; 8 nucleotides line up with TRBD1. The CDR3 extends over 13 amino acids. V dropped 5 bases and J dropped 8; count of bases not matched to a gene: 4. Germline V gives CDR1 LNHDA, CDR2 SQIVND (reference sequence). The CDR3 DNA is TGTGCCAGTAGTCACCGGGACAGGGAAAAACTGTTTTTT. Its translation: CASSHRDREKLFF.

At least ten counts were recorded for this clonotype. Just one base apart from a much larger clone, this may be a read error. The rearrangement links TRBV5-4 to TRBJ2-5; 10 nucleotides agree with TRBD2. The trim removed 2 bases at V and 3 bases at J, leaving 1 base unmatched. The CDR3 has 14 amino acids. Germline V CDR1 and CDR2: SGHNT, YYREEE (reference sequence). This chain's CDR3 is CASSFGLAEETQYF. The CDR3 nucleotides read TGTGCCAGCAGCTTCGGACTAGCGGAAGAGACCCAGTACTTC. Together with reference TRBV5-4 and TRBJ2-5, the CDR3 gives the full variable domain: ETGVTQSPTHLIKTRGQQVTLRCSSQSGHNTVSWYQQALGQGPQFIFQYYREEENGRGNFPPRFSGLQFPNYSSELNVNALELDDSALYLCASSFGLAEETQYFGPGTRLLVL.